The sequence of this T cell receptor beta chain was determined in a study of T cells in Graves' hyperthyroidism and ophthalmopathy. Authors of the study amplified TCR beta CDR3 regions from RNA transcripts. A set of HTBI primers served as the primers for a first-round RT-PCR of the TCR CDR3. TCRdb used MiXCR to reprocess the multiplex PCR reads, holding one entry per CDR3 protein. The table records roughly 700,000 distinct CDR3 sequences, 15% to 20% of them present only once. This clonotype was recorded many times. Germline CDR1 reads MDHEN; CDR2 reads SYDVKM. CDR3 length: 16 residues. Trimming stripped 3 bases from V and 1 base from J, with 15 bases between. A lack of ophthalmopathy progression within 18 months defined stable Graves' hyperthyroidism. Patients having uncontrolled infection, another autoimmune disease, pregnancy or lactation were not included. In making diagnoses, clinical symptoms, serum thyroxine and TRAb, thyroid ultrasound and orbital computed tomography were all used.

The sequencing input was blood. The sequence came from a man aged 45-60 years with Graves' hyperthyroidism. The chain employs TRBV28 and TRBJ1-1; weak D call: TRBD1 (5 bases). CDR3 bases: TGTGCCAGCAGTTTTGGGGATGGGGCGCCGAACACTGAAGCTTTCTTT. It codes for CASSFGDGAPNTEAFF.